These T cell receptor beta chains were read from a single sample in a study of blood T cell repertoires in COVID-19. Using immunoSEQ multiplex PCR, the repertoire was profiled, and TCRdb retains in-frame clones only, with some absent. In the table there are some 19,000 clones, about 88% of which are singletons. Sequenced: peripheral blood. These receptors all come from a human donor in a cohort sampled during active COVID-19. The donor label of this sample is uncertain. Both conserved end residues are part of each CDR3. A D gene is named only where the DNA matches it firmly. Rows may omit the clone size; those that give it use once, few, many or a size class.

TRBV7-9	TRBJ1-2	-	TRBD1	TGTGCCAGCAGCATCAGACAGGGTTCAGCCTATGGCTACACCTTC	CASSIRQGSAYGYTF
TRBV28	TRBJ2-3	-	-	TGTGCCTCATTCTCGGGGGTCGGGGATACGCAGTATTTT	CASFSGVGDTQYF
TRBV21-1	TRBJ1-5	few	-	TGTGCCAGCAGCAAAGGGGGGGGCCTCCCGGGCAATCAGCCCCAGCATTTT	CASSKGGGLPGNQPQHF
TRBV29-1	TRBJ2-5	-	TRBD2	TGCAGCGTCCCCCTCCGTGGACTAGCATCGAAACTACAAGAGACCCAGTACTTC	CSVPLRGLASKLQETQYF
TRBV7-2	TRBJ1-3	-	-	TGTGCCAGCAGCGATCAAACGAGCACAAACACCATATATTTT	CASSDQTSTNTIYF
TRBV30	TRBJ1-2	-	-	TGTGCCTGGGAGCCGAGAGCTAACTATGGCTACACCTTC	CAWEPRANYGYTF
TRBV28	TRBJ1-6	-	-	TGTGCCAGCAGCTCAAGCACGGCGGGGTTAGGTAATTCACCCCTCCACTTT	CASSSSTAGLGNSPLHF
TRBV18	TRBJ1-1	few	TRBD1	TGTGCCAGCTCACCACGACAGGGTAGTGCTGAAGCTTTCTTT	CASSPRQGSAEAFF
TRBV20-1	TRBJ2-7	-	-	TGCAGTGCTAGCGGGAAGTACGAGCAGTACTTC	CSASGKYEQYF
TRBV18	TRBJ2-5	-	-	TGTGCCAGCTCACGGGAGGAGACCCAGTACTTC	CASSREETQYF
TRBV6-5	TRBJ1-5	-	-	TGTGCCAGCGGGAGCGAATGGTATAGCAATCAGCCCCAGCATTTT	CASGSEWYSNQPQHF
TRBV5-1	TRBJ2-1	-	TRBD2	TGCGCCAGCAGCTTTTGGGGGGTCAGGGAGGGGAATGAGCAGTTCTTC	CASSFWGVREGNEQFF
TRBV6-5	TRBJ2-1	-	TRBD2	TGTGCCAGCAGGACTAGCGGGAGGGCCAACAATGAGCAGTTCTTC	CASRTSGRANNEQFF
TRBV7-2	TRBJ2-1	-	TRBD2	TGTGCCAGCAGCTTAGCCCTGGGGACTAGCGGGAGGGAAGACAATGAGCAGTTCTTC	CASSLALGTSGREDNEQFF
TRBV5-1	TRBJ2-3	-	TRBD2	TGCGCCAGCAGCCAGGGACTAGCGGGAGAGGGTACAGATACGCAGTATTTT	CASSQGLAGEGTDTQYF
TRBV30	TRBJ2-7	-	-	TGTGCCTGGAGTCCGGGGAAAATCTCCTACGAGCAGTACTTC	CAWSPGKISYEQYF